This T cell receptor (beta chain) was documented in a study of CD8+ T cells in alopecia areata. Regarding the study as a whole: Scalp sample data also include resident alphabeta T cells from normal skin.

Sequencing templates came from extracted RNA that was reverse transcribed into cDNA. Sequencing was performed with immunoSEQ multiplex PCR; in TCRdb, only in-frame clones are kept and a portion is missing. Of 150,000 to 200,000 clones listed, roughly 60% were seen once; the top ten hold just over 1%. Trimming cost V 4 bases and J 3 bases, with 9 bases left between them. Germline CDR1 is MGHDK and CDR2 is SYGVNS. The CDR3 loop spans 14 amino acids. Concerning this clone: Its antigen is not known.

Treatment noted: oral pan-JAK inhibitor, 5-10 mg twice daily. This sequence joins TRBV25-1 and TRBJ2-2; D may be TRBD1 or TRBD2 (6 bases each). This TCR was sampled from a human donor with alopecia areata. Sample: CD4+ T cells sorted from blood, taken at week 24, from a patient treated with tofacitinib. CDR3 sequence (DNA): TGTGCCAGCAGTGCGGGGGCTCACACCGGGGAGCTGTTTTTT. Translation: CASSAGAHTGELFF.